Below, 12 T cell receptor beta chains from the same sample are listed, as sequenced in a study of cytomegalovirus exposure and HLA in healthy donors. PCR was performed using 60 Vbeta and 13 Jbeta primers. Clones were sequenced by immunoSEQ multiplex PCR, and TCRdb holds only the in-frame ones, with some missing. The repertoire holds roughly 150,000 clones, around four fifths seen once, with roughly 9.3% in the top ten. The sequenced sample consisted of PBMCs. Receptors originate from a man younger than 30 in good health and CMV-seropositive.

The V gene is TRBV11-2, the J gene TRBJ2-2; maybe TRBD2 (5 bases). CDR3 size: 14 residues. From germline, CDR1 is SGHAT and CDR2 FQNNGV. V was clipped by 8 bases and J by 0 bases, with 10 bases between them. The CDR3 region has the DNA TGTGCCAGCGGCGGGTCATCGAACACCGGGGAGCTGTTTTTT. Its protein product is CASGGSSNTGELFF.

The V gene is TRBV5-6, the J gene TRBJ2-5; a possible D gene is TRBD2 (6 bases). The CDR3 has 15 amino acids. Germline values: CDR1 SGHDT, CDR2 YYEEEE. Trimming left V 1 base short and J 2 bases short, with 12 bases between. The CDR3 is CASSLTGTLQETQYF. In DNA form, the CDR3 reads TGTGCCAGCAGCTTGACCGGGACTTTACAAGAGACCCAGTACTTC.

The chain is built from TRBV4-3 and TRBJ2-7, with D uncertain. There are 14 residues in the CDR3. Germline CDR1 LGHNA, CDR2 YSLEER. Trimming removed 0 bases from V and 2 bases from J, with 8 bases in between. CDR3 nucleotide sequence: TGCGCCAGCAGCCAAGAAGCCCAGGCCTACGAGCAGTACTTC. This sequence encodes CASSQEAQAYEQYF.

The chain links TRBV28 to TRBJ2-1, with a weak D call TRBD1 (6 bases). The CDR3 runs 14 residues. With 5 bases removed from V and 3 bases from J, the gap between germline ends came to 11 bases. Germline V CDR1 and CDR2: MDHEN, SYDVKM. CDR3 sequence reads: CASSPRDNYNEQFF. The CDR3 DNA follows: TGTGCCAGCAGTCCCCGGGACAACTACAATGAGCAGTTCTTC. The variable domain in full, with the rest retrieved from reference TRBV28 and TRBJ2-1, is DVKVTQSSRYLVKRTGEKVFLECVQDMDHENMFWYRQDPGLGLRLIYFSYDVKMKEKGDIPEGYSVSREKKERFSLILESASTNQTSMYLCASSPRDNYNEQFFGPGTRLTVL.

The V gene is TRBV18, the J gene TRBJ1-4, with TRBD1 matching over 11 bases. Germline values: CDR1 KGHSH, CDR2 LQKENI. The CDR3 sequence is 15 residues long. With V trimmed by 8 bases and J by 9 bases, 11 bases remained unmatched. DNA of the CDR3: TGTGCCAGCCAGCCTCCGGGACAGGGGGAGAAAAAACTGTTTTTT. Its translation is CASQPPGQGEKKLFF.

The rearrangement joins TRBV6-5 to TRBJ1-1, with D unclear. This CDR3 has 11 residues. Germline-derived CDR1 and CDR2 are MNHEY and SVGAGI. V lost 7 bases to trimming and J lost 1 base, with 4 bases between them. Here the CDR3 reads CASTENTEAFF. The DNA of the CDR3 is TGTGCCAGCACAGAGAACACTGAAGCTTTCTTT.

The genes are TRBV10-3 and TRBJ1-1; 9 positions match TRBD1. The length of the CDR3 is 15 residues. Germline V gene sequence: CDR1 ENHRY, CDR2 SYGVKD. J gave up 3 bases and V 5 bases, and 7 bases lay outside the gene matches. CDR3 amino acids: CAISQPGTGYTEAFF. In nucleotides, the CDR3 is TGTGCCATCAGTCAACCCGGGACAGGGTACACTGAAGCTTTCTTT.

V is TRBV10-3 and J is TRBJ1-2, with D unresolved. The CDR3 has 12 amino acids. The germline V gene has CDR1 ENHRY and CDR2 SYGVKD. V lost 6 bases and J 8 bases, leaving 13 bases between the germline ends. The CDR3 DNA follows: TGTGCCATCAGCGGAAGCGGTGGGGGCTACACCTTC. Its protein is CAISGSGGGYTF.

Turning to this clone: At one end, the junction sequence differs from germline, possibly due to a read error. The chain uses TRBV5-1 and TRBJ1-1; D is ambiguous. The CDR3 has 15 residues. Looked up from germline, CDR1 is SGHRS and CDR2 is YFSETQ. The CDR3, as DNA: TGCGCCAGCGGCTTGTCTGAGGGCCTGAACACTGAAGCTTTCTTT. Encoded protein: CASGLSEGLNTEAFF. The full variable domain, completed using reference TRBV5-1 and TRBJ1-1, is KAGVTQTPRYLIKTRGQQVTLSCSPISGHRSVSWYQQTPGQGLQFLFEYFSETQRNKGNFPGRFSGRQFSNSRSEMNVSTLELGDSALYLCASGLSEGLNTEAFFGQGTRLTVV.

The CDR3 reads CAISETWGRGHGYTF. The CDR3 DNA reads as TGTGCCATCAGTGAGACTTGGGGCAGGGGGCATGGCTACACCTTC. The V call is TRBV10-3, the J call TRBJ1-2; 8 nucleotides line up with TRBD1. Per germline, CDR1 ENHRY and CDR2 SYGVKD. This CDR3 has 15 residues. With 2 bases clipped from V and 6 bases from J, the junction kept 8 bases outside the gene matches.

The rearrangement links TRBV5-6 to TRBJ2-7; 8 nucleotides agree with TRBD2. The germline gives CDR1 SGHDT, CDR2 YYEEEE. This CDR3 comprises 14 residues. After removal of 2 bases from V and 4 bases from J, the junction contained 5 bases not matched to a gene. The CDR3 here is CASSFKAGEYEQYF. In DNA, the CDR3 is TGTGCCAGCAGCTTTAAAGCGGGAGAATACGAGCAGTACTTC.

CDR3 in DNA: TGTGCCAGCAGCCCCCGGGGTGAGACAGAGACCCAGTACTTC. Translating it yields CASSPRGETETQYF. The genes are TRBV7-9 and TRBJ2-5, with a possible D match to TRBD2 (5 bases). This CDR3 has 14 amino acids. Per germline, CDR1 SEHNR and CDR2 FQNEAQ (reference sequence). The V end lost 5 bases, the J end lost 4 bases, and 14 bases lay between the germline ends.